The entry below describes one T cell receptor (beta chain). The CDR3 is cut off 3 residues early in the read; its end comes from the germline J gene. The entry originates in a study of T cells in women clearing cervical HPV infection. Overall study context: HLA type stays a possible confounder, typing being limited.

This CDR3 is built from 16 residues. Germline CDR1 is MDHEN and CDR2 is SYDVKM. The trim removed 2 bases at V and 0 bases at J, leaving 4 bases unmatched. The assay was immunoSEQ multiplex PCR, and TCRdb's table has in-frame clones only and misses some. The sample holds some 14,000 clones. J is TRBJ2-7 and V is TRBV28; TRBD1 matches at 10 bases. The TCR was taken from a woman between 18 and 70 years old with a cervical HPV16 infection that either progressed to CIN3+ or cleared (not recorded which). The sample was blood buffy coat. The DNA read from the CDR3 is TGTGCCAGCAGTTTACGGGGACAGGGGAGCTCCTACGAG. It is translated as CASSLRGQGSSYE. The whole CDR3 is CASSLRGQGSSYEQYF.